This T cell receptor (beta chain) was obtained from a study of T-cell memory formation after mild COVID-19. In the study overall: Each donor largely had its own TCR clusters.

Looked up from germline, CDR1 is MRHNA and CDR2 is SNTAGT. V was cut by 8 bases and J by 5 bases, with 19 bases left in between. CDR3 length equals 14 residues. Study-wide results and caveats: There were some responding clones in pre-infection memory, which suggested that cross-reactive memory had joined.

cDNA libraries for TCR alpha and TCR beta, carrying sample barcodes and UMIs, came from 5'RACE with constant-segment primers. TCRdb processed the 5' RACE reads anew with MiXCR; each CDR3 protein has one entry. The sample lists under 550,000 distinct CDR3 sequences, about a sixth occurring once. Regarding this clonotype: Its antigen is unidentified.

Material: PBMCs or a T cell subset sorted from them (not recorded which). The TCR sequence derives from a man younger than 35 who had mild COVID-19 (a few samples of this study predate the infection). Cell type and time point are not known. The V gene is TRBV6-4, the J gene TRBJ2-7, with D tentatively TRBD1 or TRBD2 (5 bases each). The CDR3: CASPTRERKDEQYV. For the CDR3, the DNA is TGTGCCAGCCCGACCAGGGAGAGAAAGGACGAGCAGTACGTC.